This record concerns one T cell receptor beta chain sequence. As to treatment: 19 received Ad26.COV2.S at low or high dose, single or two shots; roughly five received placebo; per-sample allocation not given. Material that was analyzed had been drawn on day 63 after the first vaccine or placebo injection. This record belongs to a study of Ad26.COV2.S vaccination and SARS-CoV-2 variants. Clones were sequenced by immunoSEQ multiplex PCR, and TCRdb holds only the in-frame ones, with some missing. The sample yields around 300,000 clones, 90% seen once. This receptor was identified in a person between 18 and 60 years old who received the Ad26.COV2.S COVID-19 vaccine or a placebo. The sequenced sample was peripheral blood, obtained in a trial of Ad26.COV2.S vaccine versus placebo.

CDR3 sequence: CASSPTRDSYNEQFF. Here the CDR3 DNA reads TGTGCCAGCAGCCCAACCAGGGACAGTTACAATGAGCAGTTCTTC. This sequence joins TRBV11-3 and TRBJ2-1, with 7 bases fitting TRBD1. V lost 5 bases and J lost 4; bases outside the gene matches: 8. CDR1 and CDR2 from the germline V gene are SGHNT and YENEEA. The CDR3 covers 15 residues.